Listed below are T cell receptor beta chains from one sample, sequenced in a study of OX40 agonist ivuxolimab in advanced cancers. Sequenced by immunoSEQ multiplex PCR; TCRdb stores in-frame clones only, minus some. The sample holds 50,000 to 65,000 clones, 88% seen once. Specimen: CD4+ or CD8+ T cells sorted from blood, collected in a trial of the OX40 agonist ivuxolimab. The receptor set was obtained from an adult with an advanced solid tumor such as melanoma, head and neck, liver or kidney cancer. CDR3s include the opening cysteine and the closing phenylalanine or tryptophan. Each record gives: J gene, D gene, V gene, clone size, CDR3 protein, CDR3 DNA. The D gene is left open where the match is weak. Size is stated for part of the rows, as once, few or many counts, or as a class when the clone is expanded.

>TRBJ2-7|TRBD1|TRBV18|NA
CASSSPTGGRYEQYF
TGTGCCAGCTCATCGCCAACAGGGGGGAGGTACGAGCAGTACTTC
>TRBJ1-2|NA|TRBV5-1|NA
CASAADSGTYGYTF
TGCGCCAGCGCCGCAGATTCCGGGACCTATGGCTACACCTTC
>TRBJ2-2|NA|TRBV11-1|NA
CASSLVRANTGELFF
TGTGCCAGCAGCTTGGTGCGGGCGAACACCGGGGAGCTGTTTTTT
>TRBJ1-1|TRBD1|TRBV10-3|NA
CAISLGTGVINTEAFF
TGTGCCATCAGTCTTGGGACAGGGGTCATAAACACTGAAGCTTTCTTT
>TRBJ2-1|TRBD2|TRBV4-2|NA
CASSPRGGRGPNEQFF
TGTGCCAGCAGCCCTCGGGGGGGGAGAGGGCCCAATGAGCAGTTCTTC
>TRBJ2-1|NA|TRBV19|NA
CASSITKNTYNEQFF
TGTGCCAGTAGTATTACCAAGAATACCTACAATGAGCAGTTCTTC
>TRBJ2-7|NA|TRBV7-2|NA
CASSLVREYGEQYF
TGTGCCAGCAGCTTAGTCCGGGAGTATGGCGAGCAGTACTTC
>TRBJ2-1|NA|TRBV11-2|NA
CASVGGGSYNEQFF
TGTGCCAGTGTAGGGGGTGGTTCGTACAATGAGCAGTTCTTC
>TRBJ2-1|TRBD1|TRBV6-1|once
CASRVGQGRGNEQFF
TGTGCCAGCAGGGTGGGACAGGGACGGGGGAATGAGCAGTTCTTC
>TRBJ2-5|NA|TRBV6-6|NA
CASSPLSRGGETQYF
TGTGCCAGCAGTCCCCTCTCGCGGGGAGGAGAGACCCAGTACTTC
>TRBJ1-3|NA|TRBV6-6|once
CASSPSWGISGNTIYF
TGTGCCAGCAGCCCCTCCTGGGGAATCTCTGGAAACACCATATATTTT
>TRBJ1-1|NA|TRBV9|NA
CASSIGHRNTEAFF
TGTGCCAGCAGCATCGGACACCGGAACACTGAAGCTTTCTTT
>TRBJ1-1|TRBD1|TRBV5-6|NA
CASSHPGQLNTEAFF
TGTGCCAGCAGCCATCCGGGACAGTTGAACACTGAAGCTTTCTTT
>TRBJ2-1|TRBD2|TRBV7-2|NA
CASRERAGRSEQFF
TGTGCCAGCAGAGAGAGAGCGGGAAGGAGTGAGCAGTTCTTC
>TRBJ2-1|TRBD2|TRBV11-1|NA
CASSSLADAYNEQFF
TGTGCCAGCAGCTCCCTAGCGGATGCATACAATGAGCAGTTCTTC
>TRBJ2-1|NA|TRBV7-2|NA
CASSLAWGAYNEQFF
TGTGCCAGCAGCTTAGCCTGGGGCGCTTACAATGAGCAGTTCTTC
>TRBJ2-3|NA|TRBV4-1|NA
CASSQSQLSARPDTQYF
TGCGCCAGCAGCCAATCTCAACTTTCCGCCCGTCCAGATACGCAGTATTTT
>TRBJ2-7|NA|TRBV6-6|NA
CASTRTISYEQYF
TGTGCCAGCACCAGGACTATCTCCTACGAGCAGTACTTC
>TRBJ2-2|TRBD1|TRBV29-1|NA
CSVEGTGTHTGELFF
TGCAGCGTTGAAGGGACAGGGACCCACACCGGGGAGCTGTTTTTT
>TRBJ1-2|NA|TRBV6-1|NA
CASTRGAEGYGYTF
TGTGCCAGCACCCGGGGCGCGGAGGGCTATGGCTACACCTTC
>TRBJ1-2|TRBD1|TRBV2|once
CASNLPDRDGYTF
TGTGCCAGCAACCTACCGGACAGGGACGGCTACACCTTC
>TRBJ1-2|NA|TRBV28|NA
CASSLGGYGHTF
TGTGCCAGCAGTTTAGGCGGCTATGGCCACACCTTC
>TRBJ2-1|NA|TRBV7-6|NA
CASSDNRGAGYNEQFF
TGTGCCAGCAGCGATAATAGGGGGGCGGGGTACAATGAGCAGTTCTTC
>TRBJ1-1|NA|TRBV7-2|NA
CASSNFQAGTEAFF
TGTGCCAGCAGCAATTTTCAGGCGGGCACTGAAGCTTTCTTT
>TRBJ2-1|NA|TRBV19|NA
CASSSQTRRSLNEQFF
TGTGCCAGTAGTTCGCAGACCCGCAGATCCCTCAATGAGCAGTTCTTC
>TRBJ1-5|NA|TRBV6-5|NA
CASSYGQSNQPQHF
TGTGCCAGCAGTTACGGACAAAGCAATCAGCCCCAGCATTTT
>TRBJ2-2|NA|TRBV2|NA
CASSPLITGELFF
TGTGCCAGCAGTCCGTTAATAACCGGGGAGCTGTTTTTT